These 18 T cell receptor beta chains were all obtained from the same sample, sequenced in a study of shared clonotypes between healthy human individuals. Data came from immunoSEQ multiplex PCR; TCRdb stores just in-frame clones and leaves some out. Of approximately 1.4 million clones in the sample, 95% to 99% were seen once. Sequenced sample: naive CD4+ T cells sorted from blood. Subset noted: CD45RA+ positively selected. The source is a man aged 30-40 years in good health.

This sequence joins TRBV6-1 and TRBJ2-1; 12 bases match TRBD1. J was trimmed by 9 bases and V by 6 bases; bases with no gene match: 6. CDR1 and CDR2 from the germline V gene are MNHNS and SASEGT. The CDR3 totals 14 residues. The CDR3 bases are TGTGCCAGCAGGGGGGACAGGGGGCGAGGTGAGCAGTTCTTC. Its translation: CASRGDRGRGEQFF.

The CDR3 nucleotides are TGTGCCAGCAGCTACTATGCAGGGGGTACCGGGAGCTCCTACGAGCAGTACTTC. Translating it yields CASSYYAGGTGSSYEQYF. The chain couples TRBV7-6 to TRBJ2-7; D perhaps matches TRBD1 (7 bases). The germline V and J ends were trimmed by 4 bases and 0 bases, with 22 bases remaining between them. CDR1 is SGHVS, CDR2 FNYEAQ, per germline. The CDR3 length is 18 residues.

The table lists this clone with a count of one. This rearrangement joins TRBV27 to TRBJ2-5, with 7 bases aligning to TRBD2. Germline V CDR1 and CDR2: MNHEY, SMNVEV (reference sequence). The J segment lost 2 bases and the V segment lost 2 bases, leaving 11 bases of the junction unmatched. This CDR3 has 17 residues. CDR3 residues: CASSLAVSSGSQETQYF. CDR3 DNA: TGTGCCAGCAGTTTAGCGGTTTCTAGCGGATCTCAAGAGACCCAGTACTTC.

The genes are TRBV5-1 and TRBJ2-7; TRBD1 might be the D (5 bases). Trimming removed 4 bases at V and 4 bases at J, with 15 bases between. Germline V gene data show CDR1 as SGHRS and CDR2 as YFSETQ. The CDR3 runs to 14 residues. The CDR3 sequence is CASSLEGQDYEQYF. The CDR3 bases are TGCGCCAGCAGCCTGGAAGGACAAGATTACGAGCAGTACTTC.

The chain employs TRBV7-2 and TRBJ1-2; TRBD1 aligns across 8 bases. The V and J ends lost 6 bases and 4 bases, in that order; junction bases with no gene match: 10. The CDR3 is 15 amino acids. Germline V gene lookup returns CDR1 SGHTA and CDR2 FQGNSA. The CDR3: CASRVPGTGRYGYTF. The CDR3 DNA is TGTGCCAGCAGGGTCCCCGGGACAGGTCGCTATGGCTACACCTTC.

CDR3 region: CASSLLAGSTPGELFF. CDR3 bases: TGCGCCAGCAGCCTACTAGCGGGGTCAACGCCCGGGGAGCTGTTTTTT. The rearrangement joins TRBV4-3 to TRBJ2-2; 10 bases map to TRBD2. The V gene's germline CDR1 is LGHNA and CDR2 YSLEER. The CDR3 is 16 amino acids. The V and J ends lost 4 bases and 6 bases, in that order; junction bases with no gene match: 8.

In its sample, this clone was seen once. This chain joins TRBV19 and TRBJ2-7; 9 bases fit TRBD2. The CDR3 length is 15 residues. Trimming removed 10 bases from V and 3 bases from J; junction bases left unmatched: 13. CDR1 LNHDA and CDR2 SQIVND come from the germline V gene (reference sequence). The CDR3 loop is CATSAGGGGLYEQYF. As DNA, the CDR3 is TGTGCCACCTCAGCGGGGGGAGGCGGCCTCTACGAGCAGTACTTC.

This rearrangement joins TRBV6-1 to TRBJ1-5; 11 nucleotides align to TRBD1. Germline CDR1 is MNHNS and CDR2 is SASEGT. The J segment lost 5 bases and the V segment lost 5 bases, leaving 5 bases of the junction unmatched. The CDR3 is made up of 15 amino acids. The CDR3 loop is CASSRDRGLYQPQHF. The CDR3, as DNA: TGTGCCAGCAGTCGGGACAGGGGGTTGTATCAGCCCCAGCATTTT.

Note on this clone: This specimen includes other DNA sequences encoding the same CDR3. J is TRBJ2-2 and V is TRBV9, with D perhaps assigned TRBD1 or TRBD2 (5 bases each). V was cut by 0 bases and J by 0 bases, with 6 bases left in between. Germline CDR1 is SGDLS and CDR2 is YYNGEE. This CDR3 contains 15 residues. DNA of the CDR3: TGTGCCAGCAGCGTAGGGGGGTCGAACACCGGGGAGCTGTTTTTT. Translating gives CASSVGGSNTGELFF.

The chain uses TRBV6-1 and TRBJ1-1; weak D call: TRBD1 (6 bases). The CDR3 consists of 14 residues. Germline lookup yields CDR1 MNHNS and CDR2 SASEGT. The ends were cut back, 5 bases at V and 1 base at J, with 11 bases in the middle. This CDR3 is CASSPGTRNTEAFF. In nucleotides, the CDR3 is TGTGCCAGCAGTCCCGGGACAAGGAACACTGAAGCTTTCTTT.

A word on this clone: The junction differs from germline at one of its ends, possibly a read error. The V call is TRBV2, the J call TRBJ2-4; 7 bases agree with TRBD1. Germline V gives CDR1 SNHLY, CDR2 FYNNEI. This CDR3 is built from 15 residues. CDR3 loop: CASSGRGQEAGAWDF. Here the CDR3 DNA reads TGTGCCAGCAGTGGAAGAGGACAGGAGGCTGGGGCGTGGGACTTC. Complete variable domain (other parts from reference TRBV2 and TRBJ2-4): EPEVTQTPSHQVTQMGQEVILRCVPISNHLYFYWYRQILGQKVEFLVSFYNNEISEKSEIFDDQFSVERPDGSNFTLKIRSTKLEDSAMYFCASSGRGQEAGAWDFGAGTRLSVL.

The V gene is TRBV5-1, the J gene TRBJ2-1; D is unclear. V was cut by 3 bases and J by 9 bases, with 10 bases left in between. The CDR3 sequence is 12 residues long. Looked up from germline, CDR1 is SGHRS and CDR2 is YFSETQ. CDR3 sequence (DNA): TGCGCCAGCAGCTATTGGATGGGTGAGCAGTTCTTC. It codes for CASSYWMGEQFF.

This chain connects TRBV18 to TRBJ2-1; 9 positions agree with TRBD2. Germline V lookup: CDR1 KGHSH, CDR2 LQKENI. CDR3 size: 16 residues. V shed 3 bases, J shed 2 bases, and the junction held 5 bases outside the gene matches. CDR3 region: CASSPEREVTYNEQFF. The DNA for the CDR3 is TGTGCCAGCTCACCTGAGCGGGAGGTGACCTACAATGAGCAGTTCTTC. The whole variable domain, filled in from reference TRBV18 and TRBJ2-1, reads NAGVMQNPRHLVRRRGQEARLRCSPMKGHSHVYWYRQLPEEGLKFMVYLQKENIIDESGMPKERFSAEFPKEGPSILRIQQVVRGDSAAYFCASSPEREVTYNEQFFGPGTRLTVL.

About this clone: The same CDR3 is also encoded by other DNA sequences in this sample. The genes are TRBV7-6 and TRBJ2-7; 8 bases are shared with TRBD1. This CDR3 is 14 amino acids long. Germline V gene data show CDR1 as SGHVS and CDR2 as FNYEAQ. Trimming removed 5 bases from V and 4 bases from J; junction bases left unmatched: 7. CDR3 in amino acids: CASSPRQGAYEQYF. For the CDR3, the DNA is TGTGCCAGCAGCCCCCGGCAGGGGGCTTACGAGCAGTACTTC. Based on the CDR3 plus reference TRBV7-6 and TRBJ2-7, the full variable domain is GAGVSQSPRYKVTKRGQDVALRCDPISGHVSLYWYRQALGQGPEFLTYFNYEAQQDKSGLPNDRFSAERPEGSISTLTIQRTEQRDSAMYRCASSPRQGAYEQYFGPGTRLTVT.

The chain uses TRBV5-1 and TRBJ2-2, with D possibly called TRBD1 or TRBD2 (5 bases each). CDR1 and CDR2 from the germline V gene are SGHRS and YFSETQ. This CDR3 comprises 15 residues. V lost 3 bases, J lost 0 bases, and 9 bases lay in between. CDR3 region: CASSYGGANTGELFF. CDR3 sequence (DNA): TGCGCCAGCAGCTATGGGGGAGCGAACACCGGGGAGCTGTTTTTT.

CDR3 loop: CASSVGLAVGNEQFF. The CDR3 nucleotides read TGCGCCAGCAGCGTGGGACTAGCAGTTGGGAATGAGCAGTTCTTC. The chain employs TRBV5-1 and TRBJ2-1; 9 bases match TRBD2. The germline V gene encodes CDR1 SGHRS and CDR2 YFSETQ. Trimming took 4 bases from V and 7 from J; bases not matched to a gene: 9. The CDR3 totals 15 residues.

This chain uses TRBV27 with TRBJ2-1; TRBD2 matches at 7 bases. CDR3 length: 14 residues. Looked up from germline, CDR1 is MNHEY and CDR2 is SMNVEV (reference sequence). Trimming took 3 bases from V and 5 from J; bases not matched to a gene: 4. This CDR3 is CASSFSSGHNEQFF. In DNA, the CDR3 is TGTGCCAGCAGTTTCTCTAGCGGTCACAATGAGCAGTTCTTC.

The chain employs TRBV9 and TRBJ1-4; 12 nucleotides line up with TRBD1. V lost 3 bases to trimming and J lost 8 bases; unmatched junction nucleotides: 8. The CDR3 sequence is 16 residues long. Germline V gene sequence: CDR1 SGDLS, CDR2 YYNGEE. CDR3 sequence: CASSEGQGTGGEKLFF. CDR3 in DNA: TGTGCCAGCAGCGAGGGGCAGGGGACAGGGGGCGAAAAACTGTTTTTT.